This is a list of T cell receptor beta chains from one sample in a study of blood T cell repertoires in COVID-19. Libraries were prepared by immunoSEQ multiplex PCR; TCRdb keeps only in-frame clonotypes and omits some of them. The data show about 250,000 clones, around 81% seen once. Sequences were obtained from peripheral blood. The receptors were sampled from a person aged 65-85 years with COVID-19, enrolled during active disease. CDR3s include the opening cysteine and the closing phenylalanine or tryptophan. A D gene is named only where the DNA matches it firmly. Clone size is shown for a subset of rows, as once, few, many or a class of expanded clone.

TRBV27,TRBJ2-5,-,-,TGTGCCAGCAGTCCTACAGGGTATCCTCAAGAGACCCAGTACTTC,CASSPTGYPQETQYF
TRBV28,TRBJ1-4,-,TRBD1,TGTGCCAGCAGTACCTCAGGGGGCAGTCGGGAAAAACTGTTTTTT,CASSTSGGSREKLFF
TRBV14,TRBJ2-7,few,-,TGTGCCAGCAGCCAGGGCCTCCCTACCTACGAGCAGTACTTC,CASSQGLPTYEQYF
TRBV3-1/TRBV3-2,TRBJ1-5,-,TRBD1,TGTGCCAGCAGCCTCCGACAGGGACATCAGCCCCAGCATTTT,CASSLRQGHQPQHF
TRBV11-1,TRBJ1-3,few,-,TGTGCCAGCAGCTTATGGACGGGGAACACCATATATTTT,CASSLWTGNTIYF
TRBV7-3,TRBJ2-4,-,-,TGTGCCAGCAGCCCCGGGTTGGCCGAAGGCAAAAACATTCAGTACTTC,CASSPGLAEGKNIQYF
TRBV19,TRBJ2-2,-,TRBD2,TGTGCAAGTAGTCGGACTAGCGGGAGCAGCGGGGAGCTGTTTTTT,CASSRTSGSSGELFF
TRBV3-1/TRBV3-2,TRBJ1-6,-,TRBD1,TGTGCCAGCAGCGTCGGCCAGGGGGCGGTGAATTCACCCCTCCACTTT,CASSVGQGAVNSPLHF
TRBV6-5,TRBJ2-7,-,-,TGTGCCAGCTCCAGGACACCCCAACCCTACGAGCAGTACTTC,CASSRTPQPYEQYF
TRBV6-1,TRBJ2-7,-,TRBD1,TGTGCCAGCAGTGAAGCTGGGGACAGGGCTGTTTACGAGCAGTACTTC,CASSEAGDRAVYEQYF
TRBV28,TRBJ2-5,-,TRBD1,TGTGCCAGCAGTCCAGCCGGGACAGGGTTTTCGAAGACCCAGTACTTC,CASSPAGTGFSKTQYF
TRBV30,TRBJ2-7,-,-,TGTGCCTGGATCAATCAGGGCTACGAGCAGTACTTC,CAWINQGYEQYF
TRBV7-9,TRBJ1-2,few,-,TGTGCCAGCAGCCTCGGGGCTAACTATGGCTACACCTTC,CASSLGANYGYTF
TRBV7-3,TRBJ2-6,few,TRBD1,TGTGCCAGCAGCCGACAGGGTGTGAGGGGGGCCAACGTCCTGACTTTC,CASSRQGVRGANVLTF
TRBV6-1,TRBJ2-7,-,-,TGTGCCAGCAGTGAATGGAGCGGTCCTGGCGAGCAGTACTTC,CASSEWSGPGEQYF
TRBV19,TRBJ1-4,-,-,TGTGCCAGTAGTATAATCCAGGCGACAAAACTGTTTTTT,CASSIIQATKLFF
TRBV5-8,TRBJ1-4,-,-,TGTGCCAGCAGCTTGGAGGGGGCAACTAATGAAAAACTGTTTTTT,CASSLEGATNEKLFF
TRBV7-6,TRBJ2-7,-,-,TGTGCCAGCAGCTTAAGGCGGGACCCCTACGAGCAGTACTTC,CASSLRRDPYEQYF
TRBV28,TRBJ1-6,-,TRBD1,TGTGCCAGCAGTCGCCCGGGACAGGGATTCTCACCCCTCCACTTT,CASSRPGQGFSPLHF
TRBV27,TRBJ1-6,-,-,TGTGCCAGCAGTTTGTCGCTCAGGGGACCCCTCCACTTT,CASSLSLRGPLHF
TRBV11-2,TRBJ2-1,-,TRBD2,TGTGCCAGCAGCTCCCTGAGGGGGGCCCTAGCGGGAGCCAATGAGCAGTTCTTC,CASSSLRGALAGANEQFF
TRBV7-9,TRBJ1-4,few,TRBD1,TGTGCCAGCAGCCCGGGACAGGGAGGGACCGAAAAACTGTTTTTT,CASSPGQGGTEKLFF
TRBV5-1,TRBJ2-3,-,TRBD2,TGCGCCAGCAGCTTGGGACTAGCGACGATTCAGTATTTT,CASSLGLATIQYF
TRBV5-4,TRBJ1-3,few,-,TGTGCCAGCAGGACGCAGGGGAGTCCAGGAAACACCATATATTTT,CASRTQGSPGNTIYF
TRBV7-6,TRBJ2-1,-,TRBD2,TGTGCCAGCAGCTTAGGTCAGCGGGGCAACTCCTACAATGAGCAGTTCTTC,CASSLGQRGNSYNEQFF
TRBV13,TRBJ2-7,-,-,TGTGCCAGCAGCTCCGACAAGTCGGGGGGCCGCGACGAGCAGTACTTC,CASSSDKSGGRDEQYF
TRBV4-3,TRBJ2-2,-,TRBD2,TGCGCCAGCAGCCAGGAACTAGCGGGAGGGCCGGGCGGGGAGCTGTTTTTT,CASSQELAGGPGGELFF
TRBV7-8,TRBJ2-1,-,TRBD2,TGTGCCAGCCGGGCGGGAGGGGGCAATGAGCAGTTCTTC,CASRAGGGNEQFF
TRBV5-1,TRBJ2-3,-,TRBD1,TGCGCCAGCAGCCCTTCGGACAGGTTGATTGATACGCAGTATTTT,CASSPSDRLIDTQYF
TRBV6-5,TRBJ1-2,-,TRBD1,TGTGCCAGCAGTTACTCACAGGGGAAGGACGGCTACACCTTC,CASSYSQGKDGYTF
TRBV5-1,TRBJ2-5,once,-,TGCGCCAGCAGCTTGTTGTCAGGAAAAGAGACCCAGTACTTC,CASSLLSGKETQYF
TRBV5-4,TRBJ1-2,-,TRBD1,TGTGCCAGCAGCTTGGTGGGGACAGGCGAGGGCTACACCTTC,CASSLVGTGEGYTF
TRBV12-3/TRBV12-4,TRBJ1-2,-,-,TGTGCCAGCAGTTCCTTCTATGGCTACACCTTC,CASSSFYGYTF
TRBV6-5,TRBJ2-2,-,TRBD2,TGTGCCAGCAGCTCGTCTGGACTAGCGCCCGGGGAGCTGTTTTTT,CASSSSGLAPGELFF
TRBV5-5,TRBJ2-7,-,TRBD1,TGTGCCAGCAGCTTACAGGGGGCCTTCTACGAGCAGTACTTC,CASSLQGAFYEQYF
TRBV29-1,TRBJ1-2,-,TRBD1,TGCAGCGTGGCCGGGACAGGGGGCGCGGGGGGCTATGGCTACACCTTC,CSVAGTGGAGGYGYTF
TRBV5-1,TRBJ2-2,-,TRBD1,TGCGCCAGCAGGGACGGAGACAGGGGATTCGGGGAGCTGTTTTTT,CASRDGDRGFGELFF
TRBV19,TRBJ2-1,-,-,TGTGCCAGTAGTATCGCGGCGGGGAAGGGATACAATGAGCAGTTCTTC,CASSIAAGKGYNEQFF
TRBV5-4,TRBJ2-7,-,TRBD2,TGTGCCAGCAGCTTAGCGGGGGGCCACGAGCAGTACTTC,CASSLAGGHEQYF
TRBV7-9,TRBJ1-6,-,-,TGTGCCAGCAGCTTAGAGGAGGAATCACCCCTCCACTTT,CASSLEEESPLHF
TRBV28,TRBJ1-4,few,-,TGTGCCAGCAGTTTAGGACTCACTAGAGAAAAACTGTTTTTT,CASSLGLTREKLFF
TRBV6-4,TRBJ1-1,few,-,TGTGCCAGCAGTGACTCGAGTCGGGGCACTGAAGCTTTCTTT,CASSDSSRGTEAFF
TRBV27,TRBJ2-2,-,-,TGTGCCAGCAGTTTATATCAGGGGCCACCCGGGGAGCTGTTTTTT,CASSLYQGPPGELFF
TRBV7-2,TRBJ2-7,-,-,TGTGCCAGCAGCACCAACAGGGCTACCTACGAGCAGTACTTC,CASSTNRATYEQYF
TRBV6-2/TRBV6-3,TRBJ1-2,few,-,TGTGCCAGCAGTTACTTGGCAGGTGGAGGCTACACCTTC,CASSYLAGGGYTF
TRBV6-2/TRBV6-3,TRBJ1-3,-,-,TGTGCCAGCAGTTACGGCCAGCGGTGGGAGATCTTCTCTGGAAACACCATATATTTT,CASSYGQRWEIFSGNTIYF
TRBV7-2,TRBJ2-3,-,-,TGTGCCAGCAGCCCCTCCGTAGGGCGGGGAAACACAGATACGCAGTATTTT,CASSPSVGRGNTDTQYF
TRBV2,TRBJ2-7,-,-,TGTGCCAGCAGTGTAGGGGGGGAAGGCGAGCAGTACTTC,CASSVGGEGEQYF
TRBV7-2,TRBJ1-1,-,-,TGTGCCAGCATAAGACAATTAAACACTGAAGCTTTCTTT,CASIRQLNTEAFF
TRBV5-1,TRBJ2-5,-,TRBD2,TGCGCCAGCAGCTTGAGCGGGGGAGGGCGAGAGACCCAGTACTTC,CASSLSGGGRETQYF
TRBV6-5,TRBJ1-3,-,-,TGTGCCAGCAGTTACTTTAGTTTCCACTCTGGAAACACCATATATTTT,CASSYFSFHSGNTIYF
TRBV28,TRBJ1-3,-,TRBD1,TGTGCCAGCTTCAGACAGGGGGAAGGAAACACCATATATTTT,CASFRQGEGNTIYF
TRBV7-2,TRBJ2-1,once,TRBD2,TGTGCCAGCAGCTCACGAGCATCTAGCGGGGCTTACAATGAGCAGTTCTTC,CASSSRASSGAYNEQFF
TRBV11-2,TRBJ1-6,-,-,TGTGCCAGCAGGGCCGCTCGTAATTCACCCCTCCACTTT,CASRAARNSPLHF